The entry that follows covers one T cell receptor (beta chain) sequence. The antigen is undetermined. The sample is drawn from a study of Ad26.COV2.S vaccination and SARS-CoV-2 variants. General study findings and limits: Participants given vaccine showed non-spike TCR breadth similar to that of placebo recipients.

TCRdb keeps only in-frame clones here, not all; method: immunoSEQ multiplex PCR. The data contain hundreds of thousands of clones, around 87% of them seen just once; the ten biggest clones take up 2.5% to 3.5%. The CDR3 loop spans 16 amino acids. V shed 4 bases and J 7 bases; nucleotides not matched to a gene: 14. The V gene's germline CDR1 is SGDLS and CDR2 YYNGEE. Stated treatment: some 19 received Ad26.COV2.S at low or high dose, single or two shots; roughly five received placebo; per-sample allocation not given. Samples came from day 63 after the first vaccine or placebo injection. Sample: peripheral blood, taken in a trial of Ad26.COV2.S vaccine versus placebo. This receptor was obtained from a person aged 18-65 years who received the Ad26.COV2.S COVID-19 vaccine or a placebo. J is TRBJ2-7 and V is TRBV9; 10 nucleotides line up with TRBD1. CDR3 nucleotide sequence: TGTGCCAGCAGCTCATCAGCAGGGACAGGGGAATGGGAGCAGTACTTC. Translating it yields CASSSSAGTGEWEQYF.